One and the same sample provided the 11 T cell receptor beta chains below, sequenced in a study of T cells in Graves' hyperthyroidism and ophthalmopathy. Authors of the study amplified TCR beta CDR3 regions from RNA transcripts. In the first-round RT-PCR of the TCR CDR3, the HTBI primer set was used. TCRdb independently ran MiXCR on the multiplex PCR reads; one entry per CDR3 protein. The repertoire holds about 420,000 distinct CDR3 sequences, about an eighth seen once, with approximately 5.8% in the top ten. The sequencing input was blood. Receptor source: a woman aged 18-30 years with Graves' hyperthyroidism.

The sample holds many counts of this clonotype. The chain uses TRBV6-1 and TRBJ1-5, with a weak D call TRBD1 (6 bases). The CDR3 consists of 15 residues. In germline, CDR1 is MNHNS, CDR2 SASEGT. The V and J ends lost 3 bases and 1 base respectively, with 10 bases between them. The CDR3 reads CASSDWGASNQPQHF. CDR3 in DNA: TGTGCCAGCAGTGACTGGGGGGCCAGCAATCAGCCCCAGCATTTT.

This clonotype was picked up many times. The chain uses TRBV19 and TRBJ1-2, with D perhaps TRBD1 (5 bases). The CDR3 consists of 13 residues. Per germline, CDR1 LNHDA and CDR2 SQIVND (reference sequence). V lost 6 bases and J 2 bases, leaving 10 bases between the germline ends. CDR3 bases: TGTGCCAGTAGCCCCAGACAGAACTATGGCTACACCTTC. Translating gives CASSPRQNYGYTF.

Note on this clonotype: Since a much larger clone is just one base distant, this may be a read error. The rearrangement uses TRBV30 and TRBJ2-7, with a weak D call TRBD2 (5 bases). This CDR3 comprises 14 residues. V lost 2 bases and J lost 6, with 17 bases in between. Per the germline V gene, CDR1 is GTSNPN and CDR2 is SVGIG (reference sequence). Written as DNA, the CDR3 is TGTGCCTGGAGTCTGGTAGCGCCCCGAGGCGAGCAGTACTTC. Translation: CAWSLVAPRGEQYF.

This clonotype was counted once. A read error may be the cause here, since a much bigger clone is one base away. The chain carries TRBV27 and TRBJ2-7, with D perhaps assigned TRBD1 or TRBD2 (5 bases each). Matching the DNA end better, TRBJ2-1 makes the J call doubtful. CDR3 length: 12 residues. Germline assignment: CDR1 MNHEY and CDR2 SMNVEV (reference sequence). As DNA, the CDR3 is TGTGCCAGCGCAGCGAGGGGATACGAGCAGTTCTTC. Translating gives CASAARGYEQFF.

This clonotype was seen more than once but under ten times. V usage is TRBV19 and J usage is TRBJ1-1, with D unclear. Germline V gene sequence: CDR1 LNHDA, CDR2 SQIVND (reference sequence). Trimming left V 5 bases short and J 1 base short, with 8 bases between. The CDR3 loop spans 13 amino acids. CDR3 loop: CASSRSENTEAFF. Written as DNA, the CDR3 is TGTGCCAGTAGTCGGTCGGAGAACACTGAAGCTTTCTTT.

The chain combines TRBV12-3 or TRBV12-4 with TRBJ1-5; D ambiguous. The CDR3 runs 14 residues. V was pared by 3 bases and J by 2 bases, with 8 bases between. The CDR3 DNA is TGTGCCAGCAGTTTCGGGGTGGGCAATCAGCCCCAGCATTTT. It is translated as CASSFGVGNQPQHF.

This clonotype was counted many times. The rearrangement links TRBV27 to TRBJ1-5; D possibly corresponds to TRBD1 (5 bases). CDR1 and CDR2 from the germline V gene are MNHEY and SMNVEV (reference sequence). This CDR3 region has 13 residues. V was cut by 3 bases and J by 7 bases, with 10 bases left in between. This chain's CDR3 is CASSFSGVQPQHF. CDR3 bases: TGTGCCAGCAGTTTTTCGGGGGTACAGCCCCAGCATTTT.

This clonotype has at least ten counts. The rearrangement joins TRBV7-9 to TRBJ1-2; D not resolved. The germline gives CDR1 SEHNR, CDR2 FQNEAQ (reference sequence). V lost 1 base and J lost 2, with 5 bases in between. The CDR3 contains 13 residues. The CDR3 here is CASSLDMNYGYTF. For the CDR3, the DNA is TGTGCCAGCAGCTTAGATATGAACTATGGCTACACCTTC. Full variable domain (missing parts from reference TRBV7-9 and TRBJ1-2): DTGVSQNPRHKITKRGQNVTFRCDPISEHNRLYWYRQTLGQGPEFLTYFQNEAQLEKSRLLSDRFSAERPKGSFSTLEIQRTEQGDSAMYLCASSLDMNYGYTFGSGTRLTVV.

In its sample, this clonotype was seen many times. An end of the junction differs from the germline gene, which may be a read error. The chain couples TRBV13 to TRBJ2-3; 7 positions agree with TRBD2. The germline gives CDR1 PRHDT, CDR2 FYEKMQ (reference sequence). The CDR3 contains 15 residues. CDR3 region: CASRLGLAETDTQYF. CDR3 bases: TGTGCCAGCAGATTAGGTCTAGCGGAAACAGATACGCAGTATTTT. Full variable domain (missing parts from reference TRBV13 and TRBJ2-3): AAGVIQSPRHLIKEKRETATLKCYPIPRHDTVYWYQQGPGQDPQFLISFYEKMQSDKGSIPDRFSAQQFSDYHSELNMSSLELGDSALYFCASRLGLAETDTQYFGPGTRLTVL.

In its sample, this clonotype was seen many times. This chain connects TRBV7-2 to TRBJ1-1; 10 positions match TRBD1. The germline CDR1 and CDR2 sequences are SGHTA and FQGNSA. Trimming removed 5 bases from V and 8 bases from J; junction bases left unmatched: 11. This CDR3 contains 15 residues. The CDR3 sequence: CASSPFGQGVSEAFF. In nucleotides, the CDR3 is TGTGCCAGCAGCCCATTTGGACAGGGGGTTTCGGAAGCTTTCTTT.

To note about this clonotype: This may be a read error, as it is one base from a much larger clone. V usage is TRBV30 and J usage is TRBJ2-4, with 8 nucleotides matching TRBD1. Per the germline V gene, CDR1 is GTSNPN and CDR2 is SVGIG (reference sequence). Losses at the gene ends were 1 base for V and 3 bases for J; bases not matched to a gene: 14. The CDR3 runs 18 residues. The CDR3 is CAWSAGTGRGLIKNIQYF. Here the CDR3 DNA reads TGTGCCTGGAGTGCCGGGACAGGAAGAGGATTAATCAAAAACATTCAGTACTTC. Based on the CDR3 plus reference TRBV30 and TRBJ2-4, the full variable domain is SQTIHQWPATLVQPVGSPLSLECTVEGTSNPNLYWYRQAAGRGLQLLFYSVGIGQISSEVPQNLSASRPQDRQFILSSKKLLLSDSGFYLCAWSAGTGRGLIKNIQYFGAGTRLSVL.